This T cell receptor beta chain was captured in a study of blood T cell repertoires in COVID-19. At the level of the study: There were acute and convalescent COVID-19 samples, and they came from the United States, Italy and Spain. T cells, B-cell-depleted T cells, or PBMCs supplied cDNA or gDNA.

CDR3 length: 16 residues. Germline CDR1 SGHTA, CDR2 FQGNSA. Profiling relied on immunoSEQ multiplex PCR, and the TCRdb table lists in-frame clones only, not all of them. The repertoire holds 200,000 or so clones, with roughly 84% as singletons. As to this clone: One end of the junction does not line up with germline, which may come from a read error.

The receptor was isolated from a man aged 40-49 years who had recovered from COVID-19. The V and J genes are TRBV7-2 and TRBJ2-1, with TRBD1 matching over 9 bases. The specimen was peripheral blood. CDR3 DNA sequence: TGTGCCAGCAGCCTAGCCGGGACAGGGACTTACAATGAGCAGTTCTTC. This codes for CASSLAGTGTYNEQFF.